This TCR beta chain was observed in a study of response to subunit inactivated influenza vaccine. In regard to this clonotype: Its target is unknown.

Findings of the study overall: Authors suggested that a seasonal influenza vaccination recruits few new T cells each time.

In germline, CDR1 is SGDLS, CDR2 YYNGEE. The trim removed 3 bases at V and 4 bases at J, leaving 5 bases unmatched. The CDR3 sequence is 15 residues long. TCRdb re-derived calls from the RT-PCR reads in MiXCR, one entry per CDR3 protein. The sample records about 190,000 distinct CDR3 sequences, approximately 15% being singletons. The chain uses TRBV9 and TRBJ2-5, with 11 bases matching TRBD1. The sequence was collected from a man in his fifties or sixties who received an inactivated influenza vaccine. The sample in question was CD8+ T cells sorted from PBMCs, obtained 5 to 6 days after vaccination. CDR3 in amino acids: CASSDTGTGGETQYF. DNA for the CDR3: TGTGCCAGCAGCGATACCGGGACAGGGGGAGAGACCCAGTACTTC.